Here is one T cell receptor beta chain with its context. Its antigen remains unknown. CDR1 is SQVTM, CDR2 ANQGSEA, per germline. The CDR3 has 13 residues. V gave up 4 bases and J gave up 5 bases; unmatched junction bases: 7. PCR involved 60 Vbeta and 13 Jbeta primers. TCRdb's copy holds only in-frame clones and misses some; the assay was immunoSEQ multiplex PCR. Of 160,000 or so clones listed, roughly four fifths are singletons. The data belong to a study of cytomegalovirus exposure and HLA in healthy donors. Findings of the study overall: In a later analysis, common viral pathogens appeared linked to several of the most significant clusters.

The TCR originated in a middle-aged man in good health and CMV-seropositive. The chain links TRBV29-1 to TRBJ1-1, with 7 bases fitting TRBD1. Sequencing used PBMCs. CDR3 coding DNA: TGCAGCGTTGTGAGGGGGCGGTATACTGAAGCTTTCTTT. Translating it yields CSVVRGRYTEAFF.